This T cell receptor (beta chain) appears in the sequencing data of a study of Graves' ophthalmopathy and Graves' hyperthyroidism. Germline loops: CDR1 DFQATT, CDR2 SNEGSKA (reference sequence). The CDR3 length is 11 residues. V was shortened by 4 bases and J by 5 bases, with 8 bases between the two germline ends. RNA transcripts provided the template for amplifying TCR beta CDR3 regions. First-round RT-PCR employed HTBI primers, with a second-round multiplex PCR after it. TCRdb reanalysed the multiplex PCR reads using MiXCR and keeps one entry per CDR3 protein. The sample holds about 500,000 distinct CDR3 sequences, 35% to 45% seen once. This clonotype was observed at least ten times.

The TCR originated in an adult man with Graves' hyperthyroidism. The J gene is TRBJ2-5, the V gene TRBV20-1, with D unresolved. The specimen sequenced was peripheral blood or thyroid tissue (not recorded which). The CDR3 loop reads CSAKSRETQYF. DNA of the CDR3: TGCAGTGCTAAGTCCCGGGAGACCCAGTACTTC.